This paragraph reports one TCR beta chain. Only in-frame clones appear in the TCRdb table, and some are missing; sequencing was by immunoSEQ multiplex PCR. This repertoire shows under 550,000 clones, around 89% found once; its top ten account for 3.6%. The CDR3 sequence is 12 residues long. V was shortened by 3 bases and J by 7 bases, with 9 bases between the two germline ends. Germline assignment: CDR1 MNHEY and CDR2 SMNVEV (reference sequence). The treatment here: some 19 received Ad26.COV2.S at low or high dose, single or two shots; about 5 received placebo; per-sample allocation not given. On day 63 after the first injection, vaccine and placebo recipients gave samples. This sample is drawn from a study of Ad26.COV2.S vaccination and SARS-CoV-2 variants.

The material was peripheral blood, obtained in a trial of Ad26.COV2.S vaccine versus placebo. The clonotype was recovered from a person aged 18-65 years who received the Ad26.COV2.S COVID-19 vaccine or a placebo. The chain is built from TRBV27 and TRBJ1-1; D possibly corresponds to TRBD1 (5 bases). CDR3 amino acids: CASSFGHLEAFF. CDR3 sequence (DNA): TGTGCCAGCAGTTTTGGACACCTTGAAGCTTTCTTT.